This T cell receptor beta chain emerged from a study of cytomegalovirus exposure and HLA in healthy donors. General observations from the study: The study labeled about 160 TCR beta chains cytomegalovirus-associated.

With regard to this clone: Its cognate antigen is unknown.

Here immunoSEQ multiplex PCR was the method, and the copy in TCRdb shows in-frame clones only, minus some. The repertoire includes around 350,000 clones, roughly 88% of them detected once, and 0.83% sits in the top ten. V shed 5 bases, J shed 10 bases, and the junction held 6 bases outside the gene matches. This CDR3 has 12 residues. CDR1 MDHEN and CDR2 SYDVKM come from the germline V gene. The material sequenced was PBMCs. The V gene is TRBV28, the J gene TRBJ1-1; 8 bases are shared with TRBD1. The receptor comes from a woman aged 18-35 years in good health and CMV-seronegative. The CDR3, as DNA: TGTGCCAGCAGTATCAGGGGGCGAGGAGCTTTCTTT. It specifies CASSIRGRGAFF.